This TCR beta chain was profiled in a study of cytomegalovirus exposure and HLA in healthy donors. Whole-study context: An early release of data contained about 85 million unique TCRs, which came from HLA-typed donors.

For this clone: Its antigen is currently unknown.

General study points: Common viral pathogens seemed to be connected with several of the most significant clusters, according to a later analysis. Later on, an analysis showed TCR association rates differing by HLA locus, with DRB1 the most and HLA-C the fewest.

Germline V gives CDR1 MGHRA, CDR2 YSYEKL. The CDR3 covers 20 residues. Losses at the gene ends were 0 bases for V and 7 bases for J; bases not matched to a gene: 15. Primers for the PCR totalled 60 Vbeta and 13 Jbeta. Original handling: Among the unique TCR beta chains that a later analysis counted, around 72 million in all, roughly 11 million were shared. Clones were sequenced by immunoSEQ multiplex PCR, and TCRdb holds only the in-frame ones, with some missing. The V and J calls and clone size are taken from that table; D and trimming were inferred from the DNA. The table records nearly 80,000 clones, around 79% of them present only once.

The V and J genes are TRBV4-1 and TRBJ1-4; 12 bases match TRBD1. The sequencing input was PBMCs. The receptor's source is a woman between 35 and 50 years old in good health and CMV-seropositive. The CDR3 nucleotides read TGCGCCAGCAGCCAAGACGTGACCGGGACAGGGGGCAAAAGTGGTGAAAAACTGTTTTTT. It specifies CASSQDVTGTGGKSGEKLFF.